Following are 30 T cell receptor beta chains from one sample sequenced in a study of CXCR3-negative and CXCR3-positive naive CD8 T cells. The study made its TRB cDNA libraries by 5' RACE, adding UMI labels. TCRdb reworked the 5' RACE reads into one entry per CDR3 protein, no DNA. Its listing shows 140,000 to 150,000 distinct CDR3 sequences. No cognate antigen is known for these TCRs. Study results and limitations: In CXCR3-positive naive cells, the TRB CDR3s were more hydrophobic than in CXCR3-negative naive cells.

The material sequenced was naive CXCR3+ CD8+ T cells from blood. The subset: CD45RO-CCR7+CD27+CD95- naive CD8+ T cells expressing CXCR3 (TNR3+). Every receptor here comes from a human donor in good health. Some clones in this sample may be carry-over from other donors' samples.

The chain joins TRBV28 to TRBJ2-2. The CDR3 length is 15 residues. The germline CDR1 and CDR2 sequences are MDHEN and SYDVKM. The chain's CDR3 is CASSLFRSNTGELFF.

The chain couples TRBV12-3 or TRBV12-4 to TRBJ2-5; the TRBD1 assignment by TCRdb is unverifiable without DNA. The CDR3 contains 12 residues. CDR3: CASERGSETQYF.

V is TRBV14 and J is TRBJ1-2. The CDR3 spans 13 residues. Germline V gene lookup returns CDR1 SGHDN and CDR2 FVKESK. The CDR3 loop is CASSQVEFYGYTF. The entire variable domain, with the rest obtained from reference TRBV14 and TRBJ1-2, is as follows: EAGVTQFPSHSVIEKGQTVTLRCDPISGHDNLYWYRRVMGKEIKFLLHFVKESKQDESGMPNNRFLAERTGGTYSTLKVQPAELEDSGVYFCASSQVEFYGYTFGSGTRLTVV.

The rearrangement links TRBV4-3 to TRBJ1-1. CDR3 length equals 18 residues. Per germline, CDR1 LGHNA and CDR2 YSLEER. The CDR3 is CASSQEMEELGYDTEAFF.

The chain uses TRBV11-2 and TRBJ2-5; TCRdb gives TRBD2 as the D gene, but with no DNA this cannot be confirmed. CDR1 is SGHAT, CDR2 FQNNGV, per germline. This CDR3 is 16 amino acids long. This CDR3 reads CASSFEAGGLEETQYF.

The gene calls are TRBV5-1 and TRBJ2-3; the D call of TRBD1 rests on TCRdb alone, since no DNA is present to check it. CDR1 and CDR2 (germline): SGHRS, YFSETQ. The CDR3 totals 15 residues. The CDR3 region is CASSWEPGGPDTQYF.

This rearrangement joins TRBV3-1 to TRBJ2-7; lacking DNA, the TRBD2 call made by TCRdb goes unchecked. CDR1 is LGHDT and CDR2 is YNNKEL in the germline V gene (reference sequence). The CDR3 is made up of 15 amino acids. The CDR3 here is CASSQDPSSIYEQYF.

The chain couples TRBV5-1 to TRBJ2-7; absent DNA, TCRdb's TRBD1 call cannot be checked. The germline gives CDR1 SGHRS, CDR2 YFSETQ. The CDR3 consists of 16 residues. The CDR3 loop reads CASSLASGSQGDEQYF. Full variable domain (missing parts from reference TRBV5-1 and TRBJ2-7): KAGVTQTPRYLIKTRGQQVTLSCSPISGHRSVSWYQQTPGQGLQFLFEYFSETQRNKGNFPGRFSGRQFSNSRSEMNVSTLELGDSALYLCASSLASGSQGDEQYFGPGTRLTVT.

The chain joins TRBV29-1 to TRBJ2-2; as DNA is missing, the TRBD1 call by TCRdb cannot be tested. This CDR3 is built from 15 residues. Germline V gene data show CDR1 as SQVTM and CDR2 as ANQGSEA. The CDR3 sequence is CSVGIGTQNTGELFF.

V usage is TRBV29-1 and J usage is TRBJ2-2. The V gene's germline CDR1 is SQVTM and CDR2 ANQGSEA. The CDR3 contains 13 residues. The CDR3 region is CSVYQSNTGELFF.

The CDR3 loop reads CASSYEGGPVYEQFF. The rearrangement uses TRBV6-2 or TRBV6-3 and TRBJ2-1; checking the TCRdb D call of TRBD1 is not possible without DNA. The V gene's germline CDR1 is MNHEY and CDR2 SVGEGT. The CDR3 runs to 15 residues.

V and J are TRBV4-3 and TRBJ2-3; TCRdb's assignment of TRBD2 cannot be checked, as there is no DNA. The germline gives CDR1 LGHNA, CDR2 YSLEER. The CDR3 is made up of 14 amino acids. CDR3 residues: CASSPAGGTDTQYF.

V and J are TRBV6-2 or TRBV6-3 and TRBJ2-7; TCRdb proposes TRBD1, but this gene call is untestable without DNA. The CDR3 sequence is 12 residues long. Germline assignment: CDR1 MNHEY and CDR2 SVGEGT. The CDR3 is CASSYGTEEQYF.

The rearrangement links TRBV7-7 to TRBJ2-7. There are 16 residues in the CDR3. Germline lookup yields CDR1 SSHAT and CDR2 FNYEAQ (reference sequence). This chain's CDR3 is CASSLAKTGGAYEQYF.

This chain uses TRBV10-3 with TRBJ2-7. Per germline, CDR1 ENHRY and CDR2 SYGVKD. CDR3 size: 14 residues. The CDR3 reads CAISEGELNYEQYF.

The rearrangement joins TRBV7-6 to TRBJ2-3; without DNA, the TCRdb call of TRBD1 cannot be checked. This CDR3 has 15 residues. The germline CDR1 and CDR2 sequences are SGHVS and FNYEAQ. The CDR3 loop is CASSRDSPQTDTPYF.

This CDR3 reads CASSRGRWGTGELFF. The chain carries TRBV5-4 and TRBJ2-2; TCRdb's assignment of TRBD1 cannot be checked, as there is no DNA. In germline, CDR1 is SGHNT, CDR2 YYREEE (reference sequence). CDR3 length: 15 amino acids.

The V gene is TRBV7-9, the J gene TRBJ1-1; TCRdb selects TRBD1, and the lack of DNA leaves this call unchecked. CDR1 is SEHNR, CDR2 FQNEAQ, per germline (reference sequence). The CDR3 has 16 residues. CDR3: CASSPTPGPMDSEAFF.

The chain employs TRBV11-3 and TRBJ2-2; checking the TCRdb D call of TRBD2 is not possible without DNA. Germline assignment: CDR1 SGHNT and CDR2 YENEEA. The CDR3 has 16 residues. Here the CDR3 reads CASSFREATNTGELFF.

V is TRBV25-1 and J is TRBJ1-1; TCRdb calls TRBD1, which cannot be checked without DNA. The CDR3 has 14 amino acids. Germline loops: CDR1 MGHDK, CDR2 SYGVNS. CDR3 sequence: CASYDSGTGTEAFF.

The chain recombines TRBV12-5 with TRBJ1-1. Germline assignment: CDR1 LGHNT and CDR2 FRNRAP. The CDR3 has 12 amino acids. The chain's CDR3 is CASGSTGTEAFF.

V gene TRBV5-6 combines with J gene TRBJ2-5. CDR1 and CDR2 (germline): SGHDT, YYEEEE. The length of the CDR3 is 11 residues. CDR3 amino acids: CASSVQETQYF.

The chain joins TRBV4-3 to TRBJ2-7; the TRBD2 assignment by TCRdb is unverifiable without DNA. CDR1 and CDR2 (germline): LGHNA, YSLEER. The CDR3 covers 16 residues. CDR3 loop: CASSQDLTSGDYEQYF.

The chain recombines TRBV18 with TRBJ2-1; TCRdb selects TRBD1, and the lack of DNA leaves this call unchecked. Germline loops: CDR1 KGHSH, CDR2 LQKENI. The CDR3 covers 16 residues. Here the CDR3 reads CASSPSSGTWYNEQFF.

The rearrangement links TRBV12-3 or TRBV12-4 to TRBJ2-6; TCRdb gives TRBD2 as the D gene, but with no DNA this cannot be confirmed. The CDR3 runs 16 residues. The CDR3 sequence: CASSFLDYSGANVLTF.

This chain uses TRBV20-1 with TRBJ2-7; as DNA is missing, the TRBD1 call by TCRdb cannot be tested. Germline V gene lookup returns CDR1 DFQATT and CDR2 SNEGSKA (reference sequence). The CDR3 has 14 amino acids. Here the CDR3 reads CSARDYSGGEEQYF.

The V and J genes are TRBV7-9 and TRBJ2-7; TCRdb gives TRBD2 as the D gene, but with no DNA this cannot be confirmed. CDR1 SEHNR and CDR2 FQNEAQ come from the germline V gene (reference sequence). CDR3 length equals 15 residues. This CDR3 is CASSRPASLTYEQYF.

J is TRBJ2-2 and V is TRBV20-1; TCRdb's D gene call, TRBD1, goes unchecked for lack of DNA. Germline V lookup: CDR1 DFQATT, CDR2 SNEGSKA (reference sequence). The CDR3 sequence is 15 residues long. The CDR3 reads CSASSWTGGTGELFF.

The chain carries TRBV29-1 and TRBJ2-7. CDR3 length: 12 residues. CDR1 SQVTM and CDR2 ANQGSEA come from the germline V gene. The CDR3 protein is CSVVGGPYEQYF.

The rearrangement joins TRBV11-2 to TRBJ1-1. The CDR3 consists of 15 residues. Germline V gene lookup returns CDR1 SGHAT and CDR2 FQNNGV. The CDR3 is CASSAYTEKNTEAFF.